Sequencing of this T cell receptor (beta chain) was carried out in a study of blood T cell repertoires in COVID-19. Turning to the study itself: Samples representing acute and convalescent COVID-19 were sourced from the United States, Italy and Spain. PBMCs, B-cell-depleted T cells, or T cells provided the cDNA or gDNA that made up the material.

Germline trimming cut 2 bases from V and 5 bases from J; bases unmatched to any gene: 9. Looked up from germline, CDR1 is LNHDA and CDR2 is SQIVND (reference sequence). This CDR3 has 17 amino acids. Original analysis: Reference gene primer amplification in the assay estimated nucleated cell counts. Method: immunoSEQ multiplex PCR; TCRdb's copy keeps in-frame clones and lacks some. V and J calls and clone size follow that table, whereas D and trimming were derived from the DNA. This sample has 95,000 to 110,000 clones; around nine tenths occur once, and the top ten carry roughly a sixth. The source is a woman older than 75 in a cohort sampled during active COVID-19. The sequencing sample was made of peripheral blood. V gene TRBV19 combines with J gene TRBJ2-2; TRBD2 aligns across 9 bases. The CDR3 loop reads CASSIRWAGGWTGELFF. The CDR3 DNA reads as TGTGCCAGTAGTATACGCTGGGCGGGAGGGTGGACCGGGGAGCTGTTTTTT. The complete variable domain, with remaining parts taken from reference TRBV19 and TRBJ2-2, reads DGGITQSPKYLFRKEGQNVTLSCEQNLNHDAMYWYRQDPGQGLRLIYYSQIVNDFQKGDIAEGYSVSREKKESFPLTVTSAQKNPTAFYLCASSIRWAGGWTGELFFGEGSRLTVL.